This T cell receptor (beta chain) came from a study of cytomegalovirus exposure and HLA in healthy donors. With 60 Vbeta and 13 Jbeta primers, the PCR was carried out. Profiling relied on immunoSEQ multiplex PCR, and the TCRdb table lists in-frame clones only, not all of them. The sample holds about 190,000 clones, just under 75% seen once. The CDR3 length is 15 residues. The V gene end was trimmed by 0 bases and the J gene end by 5 bases; junction bases not matched to a gene: 3. Germline V gene lookup returns CDR1 SGHNT and CDR2 YYREEE (reference sequence). Sequencing used PBMCs. This receptor was identified in a woman aged 25-40 years in good health and CMV-seropositive. This sequence joins TRBV5-4 and TRBJ2-1; 9 positions agree with TRBD2. CDR3 DNA: TGTGCCAGCAGCTTGGGTAGCGGGGGTAACAATGAGCAGTTCTTC. Residues: CASSLGSGGNNEQFF.